This TCR beta chain was sequenced during a study of T cell responses to AZD1222 COVID-19 vaccine (dated by TCRdb to the early 2020s). For the study in its entirety: A total of approximately 240 trial participants underwent TCR sequencing, of whom 207 received two doses of AZD1222 and around 26 received two doses of the MenACWY control vaccine. Enrollment into the trials was organized by age into subgroups of 18-55, 56-69 and 70-plus years, and those subgroups contained approximately 150, 30 and 60 TCR-sequenced participants, respectively.

The full study reports these points: Participants were mostly white British and included more females than males, and it was suggested by the authors that clonal diversity may have been underestimated. CD4 TCRs associated with the vaccine covered the entire spike protein, and the dominant responses were in regions 160-218 and 743-854. After two AZD1222 doses, both the breadth and the depth of spike-specific TCRs were significantly higher than at day 0 and than in MenACWY recipients. The 56-69-year group was small, and its depth increase did not reach significance, likely because of low power. Reportedly, close to half of the unique spike-specific TCRs recognized epitopes lying outside the regions that are mutated in the B.1.351 and B.1.1.7 variants. Because no day 14 peak-response samples were available, the repertoires could be characterized only after the peak T cell response. Conclusions about previously exposed vaccinees are limited because only five to seven AZD1222 recipients were SARS-CoV-2 seropositive at baseline.

The CDR3 numbers 17 residues from cysteine through phenylalanine. The kept DNA is CDR3 alone, 51 bases in frame from the first base. The trim is 0 bases for V and 0 bases for J, with a gap of 10 bases between the germline ends. Reading the germline V gene gives CDR1 SGDLS and CDR2 YYNGEE. The time point tag for this specimen amounts to: about 28 days (+/-7) after the second vaccine dose. AZD1222 recipients whose second dose came at about 4 weeks and those whose second dose came at about 12 weeks were combined into one group, since spike-specific TCR depth and breadth did not differ between the two schedules. Samples from vaccinated people were obtained from the UK trials COV001 and COV002, which included a single-blind randomized controlled phase 2/3 trial of AZD1222 (ChAdOx1 nCoV-19) in healthy adults. For TCRbeta chain sequencing, PBMC samples from trial participants were taken at day 0 and at day 28 after the second dose.

Worth noting for this clone: Its antigen is currently not known. Per-base quality was not reported, and no clone a single base away is much larger than it.

The CDR3 regions of human TCRbeta chains were analyzed by immunosequencing. Processing in the source paper ran as follows. Repertoire TCRs were checked for matches against a reference library of SARS-CoV-2-specific TCRs that had been generated using the MIRA antigen-specificity platform. Breadth meant the fraction of unique TCRs that were SARS-CoV-2-associated, whereas depth meant the fraction of total T cells that were SARS-CoV-2-associated. Using the MIRA data, every spike-specific TCR was mapped to the spike region that the TCR reacted to and assigned to either a CD4 or a CD8 class. Log10-transformed breadth and depth values were compared by one-way ANOVA with Sidak's multiple comparisons tests. Not all clones reach the TCRdb copy of this immuneACCESS table, which keeps in-frame sequences only. Checked studies attribute under half of the gap to unresolved V genes and leave the rest unexplained. That table is the source of V, J and clone size, and D and trimming were worked out from the DNA. The sample records under 200,000 clones, around 90% of which are singletons. In total, the top ten clones hold 1.1% of the sample.

The chain uses TRBV9 and TRBJ1-6, with the identity of the D gene unclear. This receptor was obtained from an adult who received the AZD1222 COVID-19 vaccine. Material: peripheral blood, obtained 28 days after the second AZD1222 dose. CDR3 reads: CASSVARESSYNSPLHF. The DNA is TGTGCCAGCAGCGTAGCTCGGGAGAGCTCCTATAATTCACCCCTCCACTTT.